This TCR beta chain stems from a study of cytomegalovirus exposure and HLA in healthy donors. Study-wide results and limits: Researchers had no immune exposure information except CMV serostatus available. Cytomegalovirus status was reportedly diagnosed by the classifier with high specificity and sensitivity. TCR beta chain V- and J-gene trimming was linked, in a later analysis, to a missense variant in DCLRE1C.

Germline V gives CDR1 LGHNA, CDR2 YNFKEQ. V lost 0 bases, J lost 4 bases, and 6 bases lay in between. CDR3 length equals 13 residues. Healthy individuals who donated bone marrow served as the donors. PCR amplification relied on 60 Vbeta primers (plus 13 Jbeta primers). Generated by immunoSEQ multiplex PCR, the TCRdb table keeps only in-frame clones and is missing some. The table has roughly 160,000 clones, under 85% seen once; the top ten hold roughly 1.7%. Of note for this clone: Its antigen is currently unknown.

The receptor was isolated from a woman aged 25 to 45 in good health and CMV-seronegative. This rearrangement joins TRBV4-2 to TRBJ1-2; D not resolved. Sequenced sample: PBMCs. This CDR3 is CASSQDLGYGYTF. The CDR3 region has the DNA TGTGCCAGCAGCCAAGATCTCGGCTATGGCTACACCTTC.